One T cell receptor beta chain is described in this entry. The authors ran a second PCR of about 7 to 11 cycles using a sample-barcoded 5' primer and a J-beta primer mix. Sequencing recovered at least 3 million CDR3-containing paired-end reads from each sample. A single record per CDR3 protein comes from TCRdb applying MiXCR to the 5' RACE reads. Of 450,000 to 650,000 distinct CDR3 sequences in the sample, around 24% are singletons; the top ten hold approximately 8.7%. The extraction recovered at least 5.5 micrograms of total RNA per sample. The entry originates in a study of blood T cells in healthy people across ages. Germline V gives CDR1 SGHVS, CDR2 FQNEAQ. The CDR3 consists of 14 residues. These records were also assigned to another study, of T cells of mothers and their children. This second study says: Sample barcodes plus 2-4 random nucleotides came from the M1S primer. The study found slightly higher but non-significant overlap in related versus unrelated mother-child pairs.

The TCR comes from a boy between 10 and 17 years old in good health. The chain carries TRBV7-8 and TRBJ2-5, with a weak D call TRBD2 (6 bases). Gene TRBJ2-7 matches the end of the DNA better, so the J call may be wrong. The sequencing input was blood. In nucleotides, the CDR3 is TGTGCCAGCAGCGGACGGGAGCTAACCTACGAGCAGTACTTC. Protein sequence: CASSGRELTYEQYF.